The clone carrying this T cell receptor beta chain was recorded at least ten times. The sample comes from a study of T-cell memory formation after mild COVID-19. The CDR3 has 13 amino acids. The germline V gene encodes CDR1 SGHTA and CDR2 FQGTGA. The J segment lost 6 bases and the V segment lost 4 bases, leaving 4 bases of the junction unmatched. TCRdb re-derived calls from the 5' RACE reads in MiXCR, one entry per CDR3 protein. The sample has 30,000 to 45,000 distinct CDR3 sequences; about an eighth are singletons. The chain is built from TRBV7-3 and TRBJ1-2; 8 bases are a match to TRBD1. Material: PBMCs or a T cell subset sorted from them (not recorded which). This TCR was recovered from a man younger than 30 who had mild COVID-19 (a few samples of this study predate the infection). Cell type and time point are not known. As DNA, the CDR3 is TGTGCCAGCAGCTCGGGACAGGCCGATGGCTACACCTTC. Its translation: CASSSGQADGYTF.